Shown below are 13 T cell receptor beta chains from a single sample sequenced in a study of glioma-infiltrating T cells after dendritic cell vaccination. Generated by immunoSEQ multiplex PCR, the TCRdb table keeps only in-frame clones and is missing some. The sample carries fewer than 85,000 clones, about nine tenths recorded once. Time point reported: after dendritic cell vaccination, including at tumor progression/relapse. This material consisted of blood, taken after dendritic cell vaccination. The receptors come from a human donor with glioblastoma.

V usage is TRBV5-6 and J usage is TRBJ2-1; no clear D. This CDR3 is 13 amino acids long. Germline assignment: CDR1 SGHDT and CDR2 YYEEEE. Trimming took 0 bases from V and 4 from J, leaving 5 bases between them. The CDR3 loop reads CASSLGSYNEQFF. CDR3 sequence (DNA): TGTGCCAGCAGCTTGGGGAGTTACAATGAGCAGTTCTTC.

This sequence joins TRBV7-9 and TRBJ1-6; 7 positions match TRBD1. The CDR3 has 16 residues. Germline V gene data show CDR1 as SEHNR and CDR2 as FQNEAQ (reference sequence). J was trimmed by 8 bases and V by 8 bases; bases with no gene match: 15. The CDR3 spells CASGRTATGKYSPLHF. In DNA, the CDR3 is TGTGCCAGCGGGCGGACCGCGACAGGGAAATATTCACCCCTCCACTTT.

This chain connects TRBV5-1 to TRBJ2-3; 9 bases are shared with TRBD1. The CDR3 is 15 amino acids. CDR1 and CDR2 from the germline V gene are SGHRS and YFSETQ. V was pared by 4 bases and J by 6 bases, with 9 bases of the junction left unmatched. The CDR3 DNA sequence: TGCGCCAGCAGCCCCCTTACGACAGGGGGGGATACGCAGTATTTT. It encodes CASSPLTTGGDTQYF.

In this sample, this clone turned up once. V is TRBV6-1 and J is TRBJ2-1, with a possible D match to TRBD1 (6 bases). This CDR3 region has 12 residues. V lost 6 bases and J lost 6, with 9 bases in between. Germline CDR1 and CDR2: MNHNS and SASEGT. CDR3 protein: CASRNRANEQFF. The DNA for the CDR3 is TGTGCCAGCAGGAACAGGGCCAATGAGCAGTTCTTC.

The chain links TRBV7-3 to TRBJ2-3, with 15 nucleotides matching TRBD2. The CDR3 extends over 14 amino acids. V was pared by 5 bases and J by 9 bases, with 3 bases of the junction left unmatched. The germline gives CDR1 SGHTA, CDR2 FQGTGA. This CDR3 reads CASSTGTSGRTQYF. The DNA for the CDR3 is TGTGCCAGCAGCACCGGGACTAGCGGGAGGACGCAGTATTTT.

The rearrangement joins TRBV7-3 to TRBJ2-1; 11 bases align to TRBD2. This CDR3 spans 15 amino acids. Germline assignment: CDR1 SGHTA and CDR2 FQGTGA. J lost 9 bases, V lost 5 bases, and 9 bases had no gene match. For the CDR3, the DNA is TGTGCCAGCAGCCGCACCCCTAGCGGGAGGCCTGAGCAGTTCTTC. It encodes CASSRTPSGRPEQFF.

This chain uses TRBV18 with TRBJ1-5; the D gene is possibly TRBD1 (5 bases). The CDR3 length is 15 residues. The germline V and J ends were trimmed by 3 bases and 0 bases, with 9 bases remaining between them. CDR1 KGHSH and CDR2 LQKENI come from the germline V gene. Written as DNA, the CDR3 is TGTGCCAGCTCACCTTGGGGGGTTAGCAATCAGCCCCAGCATTTT. Translation gives CASSPWGVSNQPQHF.

The gene calls are TRBV7-2 and TRBJ2-7; 8 positions match TRBD1. The CDR3 is 15 residues long. The trim removed 5 bases at V and 4 bases at J, leaving 10 bases unmatched. The germline gives CDR1 SGHTA, CDR2 FQGNSA. This chain's CDR3 is CASSLRQGIGYEQYF. CDR3 nucleotide sequence: TGTGCCAGCAGCCTCCGACAGGGGATAGGGTACGAGCAGTACTTC.

This CDR3 is CASSLASSTDTQYF. DNA for the CDR3: TGTGCCAGCAGCTTAGCGTCTAGCACAGATACGCAGTATTTT. The chain recombines TRBV5-6 with TRBJ2-3; D not resolved. The CDR3 spans 14 residues. V lost 2 bases to trimming and J lost 0 bases, with 7 bases between them. The germline CDR1 and CDR2 sequences are SGHDT and YYEEEE.

The chain links TRBV27 to TRBJ1-1; D might be TRBD1 (6 bases). Between the trimmed V and J ends, which lost 1 base and 1 base, there was a span of 7 bases. From germline, CDR1 is MNHEY and CDR2 SMNVEV (reference sequence). This CDR3 is built from 14 residues. CDR3 region: CASSLYRENTEAFF. CDR3 coding DNA: TGTGCCAGCAGTTTATACAGGGAGAACACTGAAGCTTTCTTT.

This chain uses TRBV10-3 with TRBJ2-3; 7 positions match TRBD2. V was clipped by 7 bases and J by 2 bases; unmatched bases: 6. CDR3 length: 14 residues. Germline CDR1 and CDR2: ENHRY and SYGVKD. CDR3 in amino acids: CAITRGGDTDTQYF. The CDR3 DNA is TGTGCCATCACTCGCGGGGGTGACACAGATACGCAGTATTTT.

This chain joins TRBV10-1 and TRBJ2-1, with 8 bases lining up with TRBD2. The trim removed 9 bases at V and 7 bases at J, leaving 8 bases unmatched. The CDR3 is 13 residues long. Looked up from germline, CDR1 is WNHNN and CDR2 is SYGVQD (reference sequence). Here the CDR3 DNA reads TGCGCCAGTGGGTCTAGCGGGCGGAATGAGCAGTTCTTC. Translated: CASGSSGRNEQFF.

The V and J genes are TRBV5-1 and TRBJ2-3, with 10 positions matching TRBD1. Germline values: CDR1 SGHRS, CDR2 YFSETQ. The CDR3 extends over 14 amino acids. V shed 3 bases and J 14 bases; nucleotides not matched to a gene: 12. In DNA, the CDR3 is TGCGCCAGCAGCTCTCTACCTGGGACAGGGGTTCCGTATTTT. As protein: CASSSLPGTGVPYF.